Listed here are 22 T cell receptor beta chains from one sample, sequenced in a study of the immune and genomic landscape of osteosarcoma. Osteosarcoma specimens were post-treatment primary, local recurrence and metastasis tumors from poor-prognosis patients. Generated by immunoSEQ multiplex PCR, the TCRdb table keeps only in-frame clones and is missing some. This table has about 6,200 clones, approximately 74% appearing once. Sequencing was done on a sample of osteosarcoma tumor tissue from the lung. These TCRs come from a human donor with osteosarcoma.

This clone is medium-sized. This chain joins TRBV4-3 and TRBJ1-4; D uncertain. The germline V gene has CDR1 LGHNA and CDR2 YSLEER. V was shortened by 0 bases and J by 7 bases, with 9 bases between the two germline ends. The CDR3 extends over 14 amino acids. The CDR3 region is CASSQDGMGEKLFF. Here the CDR3 DNA reads TGCGCCAGCAGCCAAGATGGTATGGGTGAAAAACTGTTTTTT.

The genes are TRBV2 and TRBJ1-2; 7 nucleotides align to TRBD1. V lost 8 bases and J lost 4; bases outside the gene matches: 13. Germline loops: CDR1 SNHLY, CDR2 FYNNEI. This CDR3 spans 15 amino acids. The DNA of the CDR3 is TGTGCCAGCTCACCTAGGATTACAGGGGTCTATGGCTACACCTTC. Translated: CASSPRITGVYGYTF.

This clone was observed a handful of times. The J gene is TRBJ2-1, the V gene TRBV7-7; unclear D gene. The CDR3 contains 13 residues. V gave up 0 bases and J gave up 8 bases, with 8 bases separating them. From germline, CDR1 is SSHAT and CDR2 FNYEAQ (reference sequence). DNA of the CDR3: TGTGCCAGCAGCTTAGCGGCGGCGGATGAGCAGTTCTTC. It yields the protein CASSLAAADEQFF.

V and J are TRBV28 and TRBJ2-7; D may be TRBD1 (5 bases). This CDR3 spans 12 amino acids. Germline lookup yields CDR1 MDHEN and CDR2 SYDVKM. V was clipped by 5 bases and J by 3 bases, with 8 bases between them. CDR3 amino acids: CASSIRVYEQYF. In nucleotides, the CDR3 is TGTGCCAGCAGTATCAGGGTCTACGAGCAGTACTTC.

The chain links TRBV5-1 to TRBJ2-2; D not certain. Trimming removed 4 bases from V and 6 bases from J, with 10 bases in between. The CDR3 loop spans 13 amino acids. Germline V gene data show CDR1 as SGHRS and CDR2 as YFSETQ. CDR3 amino acids: CASSVTEAGELFF. In nucleotides, the CDR3 is TGCGCCAGCAGCGTCACAGAGGCCGGGGAGCTGTTTTTT.

This sequence joins TRBV5-4 and TRBJ2-2; D not certain. Germline CDR1 SGHNT, CDR2 YYREEE (reference sequence). The CDR3 has 14 amino acids. With 0 bases removed from V and 2 bases from J, the gap between germline ends came to 5 bases. CDR3 protein: CASSLVSNTGELFF. CDR3 in DNA: TGTGCCAGCAGCTTGGTATCTAACACCGGGGAGCTGTTTTTT.

The V call is TRBV6-4, the J call TRBJ2-3; 11 nucleotides align to TRBD2. CDR3 length equals 15 residues. With V trimmed by 5 bases and J by 3 bases, 4 bases remained unmatched. Germline V gives CDR1 MRHNA, CDR2 SNTAGT. The CDR3 region is CASSNSGGATDTQYF. As DNA, the CDR3 is TGTGCCAGCAGTAATAGCGGGGGGGCGACAGATACGCAGTATTTT.

This sequence joins TRBV6-6 and TRBJ2-1, with D possibly matching TRBD2 (6 bases). CDR1 is MNHNY, CDR2 SVGAGI, per germline (reference sequence). V gave up 5 bases and J gave up 9 bases, with 11 bases separating them. The CDR3 length is 12 residues. The CDR3 region is CASSPAGGEQFF. CDR3 in DNA: TGTGCCAGCAGTCCGGCCGGGGGTGAGCAGTTCTTC.

This chain links TRBV27 with TRBJ2-2; no reliable D call. The V gene's germline CDR1 is MNHEY and CDR2 SMNVEV (reference sequence). Trimming pared 3 bases from V and 1 base from J, leaving 6 bases between. The CDR3 is 14 amino acids. The CDR3 DNA is TGTGCCAGCAGTTTCGAGGTGAACACCGGGGAGCTGTTTTTT. Protein: CASSFEVNTGELFF.

The chain combines TRBV6-5 with TRBJ1-2; perhaps TRBD1 as D (6 bases). The germline V and J ends were trimmed by 4 bases and 1 base, with 16 bases remaining between them. The CDR3 totals 16 residues. From germline, CDR1 is MNHEY and CDR2 SVGAGI. CDR3 coding DNA: TGTGCCAGCAGTTCTAGGACAGACTTCCTTAACTATGGCTACACCTTC. The encoded protein is CASSSRTDFLNYGYTF.

This clone is categorized as medium-sized. This rearrangement joins TRBV19 to TRBJ2-5; maybe TRBD2 (6 bases). The V end lost 5 bases, the J end lost 4 bases, and 14 bases lay between the germline ends. The germline gives CDR1 LNHDA, CDR2 SQIVND (reference sequence). This CDR3 region has 14 residues. The CDR3 sequence is CASSPGGNGETQYF. In DNA form, the CDR3 reads TGTGCCAGTAGTCCTGGGGGGAACGGAGAGACCCAGTACTTC. The full variable domain, rest sourced from reference TRBV19 and TRBJ2-5, is DGGITQSPKYLFRKEGQNVTLSCEQNLNHDAMYWYRQDPGQGLRLIYYSQIVNDFQKGDIAEGYSVSREKKESFPLTVTSAQKNPTAFYLCASSPGGNGETQYFGPGTRLLVL.

The chain joins TRBV6-1 to TRBJ1-5; D not certain. This CDR3 comprises 12 residues. The V end was cut by 6 bases, the J end by 4 bases, with 7 bases between. CDR1 is MNHNS, CDR2 SASEGT, per germline. CDR3 sequence (DNA): TGTGCCAGCAGCCAGGATAATCAGCCCCAGCATTTT. As protein: CASSQDNQPQHF.

This clone was counted only a few times. The chain carries TRBV25-1 and TRBJ1-4; TRBD1 aligns across 7 bases. V dropped 4 bases and J dropped 8; count of bases not matched to a gene: 10. The CDR3 contains 15 residues. Per the germline V gene, CDR1 is MGHDK and CDR2 is SYGVNS. This CDR3 is CASSVLGQMAEKLFF. CDR3 nucleotides: TGTGCCAGCAGTGTATTGGGACAGATGGCCGAAAAACTGTTTTTT.

The chain carries TRBV5-1 and TRBJ2-3, with D perhaps matching TRBD2 (6 bases). From germline, CDR1 is SGHRS and CDR2 YFSETQ. Trimming left V 3 bases short and J 1 base short, with 12 bases between. The length of the CDR3 is 15 residues. The CDR3 bases are TGCGCCAGCAGCTCCCAGTCGGGGGGCACAGATACGCAGTATTTT. Translation: CASSSQSGGTDTQYF.

The chain links TRBV2 to TRBJ2-1; weak D call: TRBD1 (5 bases). There are 13 residues in the CDR3. Germline CDR1 reads SNHLY; CDR2 reads FYNNEI. The V end lost 6 bases, the J end lost 10 bases, and 16 bases lay between the germline ends. The CDR3 region is CASRPRASGEQFF. The CDR3 DNA reads as TGTGCCAGCAGACCCAGGGCCTCTGGGGAGCAGTTCTTC.

This clone was seen a single time. This sequence joins TRBV18 and TRBJ1-1; possible D gene TRBD1, 6 bases. The CDR3 consists of 12 residues. Germline values: CDR1 KGHSH, CDR2 LQKENI. The ends were cut back, 6 bases at V and 4 bases at J, with 9 bases in the middle. CDR3 nucleotides: TGTGCCAGCTCGGAAGGGGGCACTGAAGCTTTCTTT. As protein: CASSEGGTEAFF.

The chain links TRBV2 to TRBJ1-2; D may be TRBD1 (6 bases). The CDR3 covers 14 residues. V shed 1 base and J shed 4 bases, with 10 bases lying between them. The germline gives CDR1 SNHLY, CDR2 FYNNEI. CDR3 in amino acids: CASSEGGGGYGYTF. CDR3 sequence (DNA): TGTGCCAGCAGTGAAGGAGGGGGAGGCTATGGCTACACCTTC.

The chain links TRBV7-9 to TRBJ1-3; maybe TRBD1 (5 bases). The germline CDR1 and CDR2 sequences are SEHNR and FQNEAQ (reference sequence). The ends were cut back, 5 bases at V and 0 bases at J, with 17 bases in the middle. The CDR3 sequence is 17 residues long. DNA of the CDR3: TGTGCCAGCAGCCCCCCCCGACAGTTCCTCTCTGGAAACACCATATATTTT. This codes for CASSPPRQFLSGNTIYF.

The chain is built from TRBV11-2 and TRBJ2-5; D call uncertain. The CDR3 is 11 amino acids. Germline values: CDR1 SGHAT, CDR2 FQNNGV. The V and J ends lost 3 bases and 4 bases respectively, with 3 bases between them. CDR3 sequence (DNA): TGTGCCAGCAGCTTGATAGAGACCCAGTACTTC. It specifies CASSLIETQYF.

The chain joins TRBV15 to TRBJ2-4; possible D gene TRBD2, 5 bases. The CDR3 covers 16 residues. Germline V gene sequence: CDR1 LNHNV, CDR2 YYDKDF (reference sequence). V was clipped by 3 bases and J by 3 bases, with 15 bases between them. CDR3 DNA sequence: TGTGCCACCAGCAGTGTCGAGGGAGTCATCAAAAACATTCAGTACTTC. This sequence encodes CATSSVEGVIKNIQYF.

A few counts support this clone. This sequence joins TRBV6-6 and TRBJ1-5, with no clear D. The CDR3 length is 12 residues. Germline V gene sequence: CDR1 MNHNY, CDR2 SVGAGI (reference sequence). Trimming took off 10 bases at V and 4 bases at J, with 11 bases between the two ends. The CDR3 sequence: CATAAWNQPQHF. CDR3 bases: TGTGCCACCGCCGCTTGGAATCAGCCCCAGCATTTT.

The rearrangement links TRBV6-1 to TRBJ1-1; D is perhaps TRBD1 (5 bases). CDR3 length equals 13 residues. Trimming removed 7 bases from V and 0 bases from J, with 9 bases in between. Germline CDR1 reads MNHNS; CDR2 reads SASEGT. The CDR3 DNA sequence: TGTGCCAGCAAGAACAGGTTGAACACTGAAGCTTTCTTT. It encodes CASKNRLNTEAFF.